Presented here are 3 T cell receptor beta chains from one specimen sequenced in a study of T cells expressing NK-cell markers. TCRdb reprocessed the 5' RACE reads and keeps a single row for each CDR3 protein, giving no DNA. The repertoire shows about 380,000 distinct CDR3 sequences; the top ten hold roughly 5.2%. The sequenced sample was blood T cells: a sorted CD56 or NKG2C T cell subset, CD4+ or CD8+ T cells, or bulk PBMC T cells (not recorded which). Source of these receptors: a man aged 18-69 years in good health.

V usage is TRBV28 and J usage is TRBJ2-5; the TRBD1 assignment by TCRdb is unverifiable without DNA. The CDR3 consists of 15 residues. The V gene's germline CDR1 is MDHEN and CDR2 SYDVKM. The CDR3 protein is CASSLFGTGDETQYF. The full variable domain, with the rest looked up from reference TRBV28 and TRBJ2-5, is DVKVTQSSRYLVKRTGEKVFLECVQDMDHENMFWYRQDPGLGLRLIYFSYDVKMKEKGDIPEGYSVSREKKERFSLILESASTNQTSMYLCASSLFGTGDETQYFGPGTRLLVL.

The chain couples TRBV7-2 to TRBJ2-1; the TRBD2 assignment by TCRdb is unverifiable without DNA. Germline loops: CDR1 SGHTA, CDR2 FQGNSA. The CDR3 is 16 residues long. The CDR3 reads CASSLSLAGGSGEQFF.

The V gene is TRBV24-1, the J gene TRBJ2-2; TCRdb calls TRBD1, which cannot be checked without DNA. Germline V gene data show CDR1 as KGHDR and CDR2 as SFDVKD. The CDR3 loop spans 15 amino acids. The CDR3: CATSGADTSTGELFF.